This paragraph covers one T cell receptor beta chain sequence. The source of the sample is a study of blood T cell repertoires in COVID-19. V was clipped by 5 bases and J by 8 bases; unmatched bases: 5. The CDR3 covers 12 residues. Germline lookup yields CDR1 LGHDT and CDR2 YNNKEL (reference sequence). Clones were read by immunoSEQ multiplex PCR, and TCRdb kept only the in-frame ones, dropping some. This repertoire shows about 250,000 clones, about 89% found once; its top ten account for around 0.84%. The sample consisted of peripheral blood. The gene calls are TRBV3-1 (or the pseudogene TRBV3-2) and TRBJ1-2; 7 bases fit TRBD1. The receptor comes from a man aged 30-40 years with acute or convalescent COVID-19. This chain's CDR3 is CASSRGLRGYTF. CDR3 DNA: TGTGCCAGCAGCAGGGGGCTAAGGGGCTACACCTTC.